This T cell receptor beta chain was identified in a study of cytomegalovirus exposure and HLA in healthy donors. At the level of the study: The early release's HLA-typed donors yielded roughly 85 million unique TCRs.

The PCR employed 60 Vbeta primers together with 13 Jbeta primers. The table came from immunoSEQ multiplex PCR; TCRdb's copy has only in-frame clones and leaves some out. The sample holds around 100,000 clones, roughly 66% seen once. Notes on the study in general: Across donors, most TCRs were seen rarely, yet some public ones were widespread. The study designated 150 to 200 TCR beta chains cytomegalovirus-associated. DRB1 showed the most TCR associations and HLA-C the fewest in a later analysis, as rates varied by HLA locus.

The germline V gene encodes CDR1 PRHDT and CDR2 FYEKMQ (reference sequence). Trimming removed 2 bases from V and 3 bases from J; junction bases left unmatched: 5. The CDR3 has 15 amino acids. Worth noting for this clone: What it binds is unknown.

The sequence was obtained from a man aged 30-40 years in good health and CMV-seronegative. This chain joins TRBV13 and TRBJ2-5, with TRBD2 matching 8 bases. Material for sequencing was PBMCs. In nucleotides, the CDR3 is TGTGCCAGCAGCTTACGGGGGGGGGCCAAAGAGACCCAGTACTTC. Translation: CASSLRGGAKETQYF. The full variable domain, in which reference TRBV13 and TRBJ2-5 provide the parts outside the CDR3, is AAGVIQSPRHLIKEKRETATLKCYPIPRHDTVYWYQQGPGQDPQFLISFYEKMQSDKGSIPDRFSAQQFSDYHSELNMSSLELGDSALYFCASSLRGGAKETQYFGPGTRLLVL.